One TCR beta chain is described in this entry. Germline V lookup: CDR1 MDHEN, CDR2 SYDVKM. The CDR3 has 15 residues. The ends lost 5 bases at V and 0 bases at J; junction bases unmatched: 6. The sample originates from a study of T cell responses to AZD1222 COVID-19 vaccine. TCRdb keeps only in-frame clones here, not all; method: immunoSEQ multiplex PCR. The data show roughly 120,000 clones, 80% to 90% seen once. Sample: peripheral blood, taken on day 0 of AZD1222 vaccination. This receptor was obtained from an adult in good health. This rearrangement joins TRBV28 to TRBJ1-1; 7 bases match TRBD1. CDR3 bases: TGTGCCAGCAGTCCCGGGGACAGCTTGAACACTGAAGCTTTCTTT. As protein: CASSPGDSLNTEAFF. Full variable domain (outside the CDR3, taken from reference TRBV28 and TRBJ1-1): DVKVTQSSRYLVKRTGEKVFLECVQDMDHENMFWYRQDPGLGLRLIYFSYDVKMKEKGDIPEGYSVSREKKERFSLILESASTNQTSMYLCASSPGDSLNTEAFFGQGTRLTVV.